Following are 26 T cell receptor beta chains from one sample sequenced in a study of shared clonotypes between healthy human individuals. The data were produced by immunoSEQ multiplex PCR, yet TCRdb's version contains in-frame clones alone and is incomplete. The sample comprises over a million clones, 78% of which are singletons, and under 0.65% rests with the top ten. Sequencing was done on a sample of memory CD4+ T cells from PBMCs. Subset denoted: CD45RA-negative fraction. The receptors here all came from a young man in good health. Some clones in this sample may be carry-over from other donors' samples.

This clone has just one count. This chain links TRBV10-2 with TRBJ1-4; perhaps TRBD1 as D (6 bases). Germline CDR1 reads WSHSY; CDR2 reads SAAADI. The CDR3 extends over 17 amino acids. Trimming stripped 5 bases from V and 4 bases from J, with 20 bases between. The CDR3 DNA is TGCGCCAGCAGTCGACAGGTGCATCGGTGCATTAATGAAAAACTGTTTTTT. Its translation: CASSRQVHRCINEKLFF.

The chain joins TRBV7-2 to TRBJ2-3; no clear D gene. CDR3 length equals 14 residues. Trimming took 5 bases from V and 8 from J, leaving 17 bases between them. The germline V gene has CDR1 SGHTA and CDR2 FQGNSA. This CDR3 is CASSGRTPAATQYF. The CDR3 DNA reads as TGTGCCAGCAGCGGCCGGACCCCCGCGGCTACGCAGTATTTT.

In its sample, this clone was seen once. The chain links TRBV6-5 to TRBJ2-2; 9 bases align to TRBD1. Unmatched junction bases numbered 5, after V lost 4 bases and J lost 2 bases. The CDR3 is 16 amino acids. CDR1 is MNHEY and CDR2 is SVGAGI in the germline V gene. In DNA form, the CDR3 reads TGTGCCAGCAGTTTCAGGACAGGGGAAAACACCGGGGAGCTGTTTTTT. Translating gives CASSFRTGENTGELFF.

The V call is TRBV19, the J call TRBJ2-3, with D uncertain. CDR1 and CDR2 from the germline V gene are LNHDA and SQIVND (reference sequence). Trimming removed 3 bases from V and 5 bases from J, with 12 bases in between. This CDR3 has 14 residues. Here the CDR3 DNA reads TGTGCCAGTAGTATTTACTCCGATGGAGATACGCAGTATTTT. It encodes CASSIYSDGDTQYF. Full variable domain (rest looked up from reference TRBV19 and TRBJ2-3): DGGITQSPKYLFRKEGQNVTLSCEQNLNHDAMYWYRQDPGQGLRLIYYSQIVNDFQKGDIAEGYSVSREKKESFPLTVTSAQKNPTAFYLCASSIYSDGDTQYFGPGTRLTVL.

This chain joins TRBV28 and TRBJ1-5; D uncertain. Germline-derived CDR1 and CDR2 are MDHEN and SYDVKM. The CDR3 is made up of 16 amino acids. V lost 1 base to trimming and J lost 7 bases, with 17 bases between them. The CDR3 here is CASSLLVGGRGQPQHF. The DNA of the CDR3 is TGTGCCAGCAGTTTATTAGTTGGTGGGAGAGGGCAGCCCCAGCATTTT.

This clone came up once. The chain has TRBV7-2 and TRBJ2-7; 9 nucleotides agree with TRBD2. The J segment lost 3 bases and the V segment lost 3 bases, leaving 3 bases of the junction unmatched. Per the germline V gene, CDR1 is SGHTA and CDR2 is FQGNSA. The CDR3 consists of 14 residues. The CDR3: CASSFTREGYEQYF. CDR3 in DNA: TGTGCCAGCAGCTTTACGCGGGAGGGCTACGAGCAGTACTTC.

The chain's CDR3 is CASSNAGWEKLFF. CDR3 bases: TGTGCCAGCAGCAATGCGGGGTGGGAAAAACTGTTTTTT. V is TRBV21-1 and J is TRBJ1-4. TRBV21-1 represents a pseudogene. The CDR3 sequence is 13 residues long.

This clone was seen only once. The rearrangement joins TRBV28 to TRBJ1-5, with 7 bases fitting TRBD1. The CDR3 is 21 amino acids. Germline CDR1 is MDHEN and CDR2 is SYDVKM. J lost 0 bases, V lost 4 bases, and 21 bases had no gene match. The CDR3 is CASSSQTGAPIRFYSNQPQHF. In nucleotides, the CDR3 is TGTGCCAGCAGTTCCCAAACAGGGGCCCCCATCCGCTTTTATAGCAATCAGCCCCAGCATTTT.

This clone was recorded many times. The chain joins TRBV7-3 to TRBJ2-3; 12 bases map to TRBD2. CDR1 and CDR2 from the germline V gene are SGHTA and FQGTGA. The ends lost 5 bases at V and 5 bases at J; junction bases unmatched: 8. CDR3 length equals 16 residues. CDR3 DNA: TGTGCCAGCAGCGAAGCTAGCGGGAGGGCGGGAGATACGCAGTATTTT. Protein product: CASSEASGRAGDTQYF.

This chain joins TRBV19 and TRBJ2-1; 15 bases fit TRBD2. Germline trimming cut 11 bases from V and 4 bases from J; bases unmatched to any gene: 12. The CDR3 contains 17 residues. Per the germline V gene, CDR1 is LNHDA and CDR2 is SQIVND (reference sequence). CDR3 residues: CARRTSGRAFRYNEQFF. Here the CDR3 DNA reads TGTGCCCGAAGGACTAGCGGGAGGGCCTTCAGATACAATGAGCAGTTCTTC.

The chain uses TRBV28 and TRBJ2-1; possibly TRBD1 for D (5 bases). Germline CDR1 MDHEN, CDR2 SYDVKM. V dropped 6 bases and J dropped 10 bases, with 16 bases sitting between them. The CDR3 contains 13 residues. CDR3 in DNA: TGTGCCAGCAGCCCGGGCAGGGTGGGAGAGCAGTTCTTC. Encoded protein: CASSPGRVGEQFF.

This chain links TRBV2 with TRBJ1-4; D not resolved. The CDR3 spans 13 residues. Germline V gene data show CDR1 as SNHLY and CDR2 as FYNNEI. Between the trimmed V and J ends, which lost 4 bases and 4 bases, there was a span of 7 bases. The CDR3, as DNA: TGTGCCAGCAGTGTAGGGATTAATGAAAAACTGTTTTTT. Its translation: CASSVGINEKLFF. Using reference TRBV2 and TRBJ1-4 for the parts outside the CDR3, the full variable domain is EPEVTQTPSHQVTQMGQEVILRCVPISNHLYFYWYRQILGQKVEFLVSFYNNEISEKSEIFDDQFSVERPDGSNFTLKIRSTKLEDSAMYFCASSVGINEKLFFGSGTQLSVL.

This clone has more than one count but fewer than ten. The genes are TRBV28 and TRBJ1-2, with D maybe TRBD1 (5 bases). The ends were cut back, 5 bases at V and 4 bases at J, with 11 bases in the middle. Germline CDR1 is MDHEN and CDR2 is SYDVKM. The CDR3 has 13 residues. The CDR3 reads CASSGGRPYGYTF. Here the CDR3 DNA reads TGTGCCAGCAGTGGGGGACGGCCCTATGGCTACACCTTC.

The chain combines TRBV11-3 with TRBJ1-4; D is perhaps TRBD1 (5 bases). The CDR3 covers 16 residues. CDR1 SGHNT and CDR2 YENEEA come from the germline V gene. Between the trimmed V and J ends, which lost 4 bases and 2 bases, there was a span of 14 bases. CDR3 in DNA: TGTGCCAGCAGCTCGGGGGGAGACACGACTAATGAAAAACTGTTTTTT. Protein product: CASSSGGDTTNEKLFF.

The chain is built from TRBV29-1 and TRBJ1-2; 9 bases match TRBD1. Germline values: CDR1 SQVTM, CDR2 ANQGSEA. The trim removed 6 bases at V and 4 bases at J, leaving 6 bases unmatched. The CDR3 spans 13 residues. For the CDR3, the DNA is TGCAGCGTGACCGGACAGGGGAGCTATGGCTACACCTTC. This sequence encodes CSVTGQGSYGYTF. Looking up the rest from reference TRBV29-1 and TRBJ1-2 gives the full variable domain: SAVISQKPSRDICQRGTSLTIQCQVDSQVTMMFWYRQQPGQSLTLIATANQGSEATYESGFVIDKFPISRPNLTFSTLTVSNMSPEDSSIYLCSVTGQGSYGYTFGSGTRLTVV.

This clone was picked up a small number of times. V is TRBV29-1 and J is TRBJ2-7; D possibly corresponds to TRBD2 (5 bases). Germline V gene lookup returns CDR1 SQVTM and CDR2 ANQGSEA. V gave up 4 bases and J gave up 0 bases, with 16 bases separating them. The CDR3 runs 15 residues. The CDR3 loop reads CSVGPPGSHSYEQYF. The CDR3 DNA is TGCAGCGTTGGGCCCCCGGGAAGCCACTCCTACGAGCAGTACTTC.

The gene calls are TRBV30 and TRBJ1-3; D ambiguous. CDR1 is GTSNPN and CDR2 is SVGIG in the germline V gene (reference sequence). V lost 4 bases, J lost 1 base, and 14 bases lay in between. CDR3 length: 15 amino acids. The CDR3 loop is CAWNIRSGSGNTIYF. The CDR3 DNA reads TGTGCCTGGAATATTCGATCGGGGTCTGGAAACACCATATATTTT.

This chain connects TRBV6-5 to TRBJ1-4; TRBD1 matches 10 bases. Germline loops: CDR1 MNHEY, CDR2 SVGAGI. Unmatched junction bases numbered 4, after V lost 0 bases and J lost 6 bases. The CDR3 has 16 amino acids. For the CDR3, the DNA is TGTGCCAGCAGTTACTCTCAGACAGGGGGCGATGAAAAACTGTTTTTT. Residues: CASSYSQTGGDEKLFF.

The rearrangement uses TRBV11-2 and TRBJ2-7; no reliable D call. V lost 1 base, J lost 3 bases, and 16 bases lay in between. The CDR3 is 16 residues long. The germline CDR1 and CDR2 sequences are SGHAT and FQNNGV. The CDR3 sequence is CASSLGESRLFYEQYF. DNA of the CDR3: TGTGCCAGCAGCTTAGGCGAGTCTAGGCTATTCTACGAGCAGTACTTC.

The J gene is TRBJ2-7, the V gene TRBV19; TRBD1 matches at 9 bases. The CDR3 covers 15 residues. The V and J ends lost 5 bases and 6 bases, in that order; junction bases with no gene match: 11. Per germline, CDR1 LNHDA and CDR2 SQIVND (reference sequence). DNA for the CDR3: TGTGCCAGTAGTGGGAAGGGGACAGGGCCTTTCGAGCAGTACTTC. Translation gives CASSGKGTGPFEQYF. The full variable domain, rest sourced from reference TRBV19 and TRBJ2-7, is DGGITQSPKYLFRKEGQNVTLSCEQNLNHDAMYWYRQDPGQGLRLIYYSQIVNDFQKGDIAEGYSVSREKKESFPLTVTSAQKNPTAFYLCASSGKGTGPFEQYFGPGTRLTVT.

The chain employs TRBV6-5 and TRBJ2-5; the D call may be TRBD1 or TRBD2 (6 bases each). The germline gives CDR1 MNHEY, CDR2 SVGAGI. Deletions cut 0 bases from V and 5 bases from J, with 13 bases between. This CDR3 has 15 residues. The CDR3 DNA reads as TGTGCCAGCAGTTACTCGTGGGGGGCGCCGGAGACCCAGTACTTC. It yields the protein CASSYSWGAPETQYF.

This clone was counted a single time. Mismatch with germline at one junction end may stem from a read error. The chain has TRBV5-1 and TRBJ2-3; D is ambiguous. The germline gives CDR1 SGHRS, CDR2 YFSETQ. This CDR3 has 16 amino acids. CDR3 loop: CASRLGQVKSTDTQYF. CDR3 coding DNA: TGCGCCAGCAGGTTGGGCCAGGTAAAGAGCACAGATACGCAGTATTTT.

This rearrangement joins TRBV11-2 to TRBJ2-1, with TRBD1 matching over 8 bases. J lost 9 bases, V lost 5 bases, and 6 bases had no gene match. Germline V lookup: CDR1 SGHAT, CDR2 FQNNGV. The length of the CDR3 is 13 residues. The CDR3 DNA is TGTGCCAGCAGCCAGCACCAGGGGGCTGAGCAGTTCTTC. It codes for CASSQHQGAEQFF.

The chain recombines TRBV7-9 with TRBJ2-3; 10 bases fit TRBD1. This CDR3 is 16 amino acids long. Trimming at V came to 4 bases and at J to 4 bases, leaving 8 bases not matched to a gene. Per the germline V gene, CDR1 is SEHNR and CDR2 is FQNEAQ (reference sequence). The CDR3 loop reads CASSYRGDRGADTQYF. The CDR3 DNA reads as TGTGCCAGCAGCTATAGGGGGGACAGGGGTGCAGATACGCAGTATTTT.

Here the CDR3 DNA reads TGTGCCAGCAGCTTCACAGACAGGTACACTGAAGCTTTCTTT. Amino acids: CASSFTDRYTEAFF. This rearrangement joins TRBV11-1 to TRBJ1-1; TRBD1 might be the D (6 bases). The CDR3 has 14 residues. From germline, CDR1 is SGHAT and CDR2 FQDESV (reference sequence). The V gene lost 3 bases and the J gene lost 3 bases, with 11 bases spanning the gap. Supplemented by reference TRBV11-1 and TRBJ1-1, the full variable domain reads EAEVAQSPRYKITEKSQAVAFWCDPISGHATLYWYRQILGQGPELLVQFQDESVVDDSQLPKDRFSAERLKGVDSTLKIQPAELGDSAMYLCASSFTDRYTEAFFGQGTRLTVV.

V gene TRBV10-3 combines with J gene TRBJ2-3; TRBD2 matches at 14 bases. V dropped 4 bases and J dropped 3; count of bases not matched to a gene: 9. The CDR3 has 18 amino acids. Germline lookup yields CDR1 ENHRY and CDR2 SYGVKD. CDR3 sequence reads: CAISGRRTSGRLTDTQYF. CDR3 in DNA: TGTGCCATCAGTGGAAGAAGGACTAGCGGGAGGTTAACAGATACGCAGTATTTT.